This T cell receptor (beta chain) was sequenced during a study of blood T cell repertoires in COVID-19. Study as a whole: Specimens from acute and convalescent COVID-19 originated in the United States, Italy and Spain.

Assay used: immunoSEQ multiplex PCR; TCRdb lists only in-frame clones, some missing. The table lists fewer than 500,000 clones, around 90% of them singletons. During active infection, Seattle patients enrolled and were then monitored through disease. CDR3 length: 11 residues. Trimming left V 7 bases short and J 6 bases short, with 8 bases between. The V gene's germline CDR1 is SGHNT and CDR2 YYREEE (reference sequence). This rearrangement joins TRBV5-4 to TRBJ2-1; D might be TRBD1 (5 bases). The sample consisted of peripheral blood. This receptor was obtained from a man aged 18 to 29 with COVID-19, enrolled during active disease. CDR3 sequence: CASWGSNEQFF. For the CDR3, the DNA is TGTGCCAGCTGGGGCAGCAATGAGCAGTTCTTC.